This TCR beta chain came from a study of cytomegalovirus exposure and HLA in healthy donors (dated by TCRdb to 2016 to 2017). Background on the whole study: An earlier analysis of approximately 640 of the donors reported about 250 Gb of sequence data and some 100 million unique TCR beta sequences from about 180 million T cells. On average, approximately 250,000 unique TCR beta nucleotide sequences were sequenced per donor among about 400 genotyped donors of the cohort, with roughly 19% of those sequences being non-productive. Typing coverage varied by locus: roughly 620-640 donors for A, B, C, DRB1 and DQB1; around 560 for DQA1; approximately 570 for DPA1; approximately 490 for DPB1. The genetic ancestry cluster associated with self-reported Caucasian donors included approximately 85% of the 398 genotyped donors. To study patterns of TCR occurrence, a later analysis re-analyzed previously published TCR beta repertoires from around 670 donors and added high-resolution HLA genotyping. A later genetic analysis used genome-wide SNP genotypes for about 65% of the roughly 700 donors, treating that subset as a discovery cohort. In addition to the first cohort of 666 subjects, a separate validation cohort of 120 different subjects was used. Donor age, sex, ethnicity and CMV serostatus were compiled alongside the repertoire data. An earlier analysis of fewer than 750 of the donors used high-throughput TCR beta sequencing to judge whether each TCR beta V gene segment behaved as functional or pseudogenic. All discovery cohort repertoires had been generated using a single sequencing platform. The study was designed to test whether signatures of past pathogen exposure could be identified by cataloging public T cell receptors. The study combined high-throughput TCR immunosequencing, statistical association of individual TCRs with disease status, and machine learning to predict cytomegalovirus infection status. Roughly five DR-DQ haplotypes were handled as single units for association and clustering because linkage in the cohort was strong. Rather than drawing on any new phenotypic data, the later analysis identified candidate immune exposures from TCR beta sequences and the way those sequences occurred across donors. HLA typing included class I and class II loci at four-digit resolution. The T cell repertoires of some 700 subjects were profiled by immunosequencing and related to cytomegalovirus serostatus. Roughly 300 gigabases of sequencing data and 91 million or so unique TCR sequences made up an early release that covered about 640 HLA-typed donors.

General findings and caveats noted by the study authors: Compared with equally common non-associated chains, HLA-associated TCR beta chains in a later analysis were more clonally expanded and had lower generation probabilities. In vitro tests confirmed that a few of the cytomegalovirus-associated TCR beta chains recognize cytomegalovirus antigens. The authors suggested that the approach could potentially be extended to other disease states and immunological phenotypes. Presence/absence analyses assumed roughly uniform sequencing depth across donors, an assumption that may not hold. Some IMGT-functional V segments, including TRBV6-2 and TRBV6-3, could not be distinguished by the 87-base-pair reads and were therefore excluded. Because counts were too low, more than 15 rarely observed V segments, including chromosome 9 orphons, were left out of the earlier analysis of several hundred of the donors. Most TCR sequences were observed very rarely across donors, whereas some public TCRs were present in many individuals. HLA typing was unavailable for some donors at each locus, so association tests used only the typed subset. Cytomegalovirus status was reported to be diagnosed by the classifier with high specificity and sensitivity in both the original and validation cohorts. Broadly in line with IMGT annotations, most TCR beta V segments showed up in productive rearrangements about 90% or about 30% of the time in an earlier analysis of several hundred of the donors. When HLA alleles, especially DR and DQ, strongly co-occurred, TCR associations were difficult to assign to individual alleles. A later genetic analysis associated a missense DCLRE1C variant with V-gene and J-gene trimming of TCR beta chains, and an independent cohort replicated the association. In a later analysis, several top co-occurrence clusters were reported to appear linked to parvovirus B19, influenza, CMV and Epstein-Barr virus. A cluster of highly shared sequence variants was judged likely to be a technical artifact of the sequencing pipeline. According to a later analysis, TCR association rates differed among HLA loci, with DRB1 alleles showing the most associated TCRs and HLA-C alleles showing the fewest. This cohort had only TCR beta chains sequenced, and the lack of alpha or paired-chain data limited which features could be detected. In a later analysis, more than 15,000 TCR beta sequences were associated with specific HLA alleles at a false discovery rate of 0.05. The only immune exposure information available for the cohort was CMV serostatus. In a later analysis, most CMV-associated TCR beta chains were found to appear HLA-restricted, with HLA associations seemingly driven largely by CMV exposure. Correlated functional status among segregating V segments might reflect linkage disequilibrium, but an unknown experimental factor could not be ruled out. A later genetic analysis reported fewer N-insertions in productive TCRs among donors in an Asian-associated ancestry cluster than the roughly 640-donor mean. A total of some 180 TCR beta chains were listed by the study as associated with cytomegalovirus. A further reported finding was that TCR beta sequences accurately predicted the HLA-A and HLA-B alleles for most subjects in the first cohort.

In regard to this clone: Its antigen is not yet known.

Library preparation used the immunoSEQ multiplex PCR assay. For the multiplex PCR, a mixture combining 60 forward primers for TCR Vbeta segments and 13 reverse primers for TCR Jbeta segments was used. The CDR3 region of rearranged TCR beta genes was amplified from genomic DNA by a multiplex PCR assay. On the Illumina HiSeq System, the amplified TCR beta libraries were sequenced as 87-base-pair reads. In the paper's pipeline: A later analysis tallied approximately 87 million unique TCR beta chains across the 700 or so repertoires, and about 12 million of those chains were shared by two or more donors. A nearest-neighbor algorithm error-corrected the raw reads and collapsed the reads into unique sequences, merging closely related sequences to remove PCR and sequencing errors. To assign V, D and J gene segments, CDR3 sequences were aligned to IMGT reference sequences. For a sequence to be retained, a match of at least six nucleotides to both a V gene segment and a J gene segment was required. A rearrangement was called productive if the CDR3 had no stop codons and remained in frame with V and J, and every other rearrangement was called non-productive. Following IMGT convention, CDR3 was defined as the stretch from the second conserved V-encoded cysteine to the conserved J-encoded phenylalanine. The earlier analysis of 500 to 600 of the donors excluded sequences that lacked an unambiguous match to a single V gene segment. In an earlier analysis of several hundred of the donors, V segments were called functional above 56.7% productive rearrangements and were called segregating when the between-donor standard deviation exceeded 5%. A statistical classification framework was built to diagnose cytomegalovirus status from the catalog of TCR beta chain sequences. In a later analysis, TCR nucleotide sequences were compared against IMGT/GENE-DB human TR gene sequences so that V and J genes could be assigned. In a later analysis, CDR3 sequences and most-parsimonious VDJ recombination scenarios were assigned using the TCRdist pipeline. In a later analysis, each TCR beta chain was defined by its CDR3 amino acid sequence together with its V-gene family, and reads without a unique V-gene family were excluded. A later analysis removed 500 to 600 highly shared, low-generation-probability nucleotide sequences to deal with suspected cross-contamination and a sequencing artifact. For each public chain, a later analysis derived a clonal expansion index from normalized ranks of inferred template counts within each repertoire. In a later analysis, generation probabilities were computed with a VDJ recombination model fitted to out-of-frame rearrangements, and the resulting probabilities were checked against IGoR. Hypergeometric tests were used in a later analysis to score TCR-TCR, TCR-HLA and TCR-CMV co-occurrence, with a repertoire-size bias correction applied to the TCR pairs. A later analysis estimated false discovery rates by permuting HLA or CMV assignments 20 times. In a later analysis, co-occurring TCRs were grouped with DBSCAN, and TCRdist sequence similarity was added when clustering was performed within HLA-allele-positive subsets. For co-occurrence clustering, repertoires with fewer than 30,000 or more than 120,000 public chains were excluded, along with roughly 5 repertoires with anomalous nucleotide sharing. Drawn from immuneACCESS, this table holds only the in-frame rearrangements with V and J called that TCRdb kept. Clones are partly lost; checked studies trace under half to an unresolved V gene and leave the rest unexplained. V, J and clone size derive from that table, while D and trimming were established from the DNA sequence. The sample table includes 130,000 or so clones. The ten largest clones capture about 2% of the sample.

The cohort consisted of 600 to 750 healthy bone marrow donors. At the time of sampling, every cohort member was nominally healthy, though immune exposures that went unrecorded were likely present. The donor was CMV seronegative and was included in the group of several hundred seronegative cohort members. A peripheral blood sample was provided by each donor, and peripheral blood mononuclear cells were used for TCR beta sequencing. Genomic DNA was extracted from the blood cell samples with the Qiagen DNeasy Blood Extraction Kit. V loses 5 bases, J loses 4 bases, and the germline ends lie 12 bases apart. The germline V gene supplies CDR1 SQVTM and CDR2 ANQGSEA. Its CDR3 holds 13 amino acids, cysteine through phenylalanine. This entry keeps only the CDR3 DNA: 39 bases, framed from base 1.

The TCR was taken from a woman aged 18-30 years in good health and CMV-seronegative. The sequencing sample was made of PBMCs. The chain employs TRBV29-1 and TRBJ2-1; a weak D assignment points to TRBD2 (6 bases agree). The sequence in DNA is TGCAGCGTTAGCGGAGGGAGATACAATGAGCAGTTCTTC. It codes for CSVSGGRYNEQFF.